A single sample is the source of the 9 T cell receptor beta chains below, sequenced in a study of blood T cells in healthy people across ages. A second PCR, run for about 7 to 11 cycles, used a sample-barcoded 5' primer plus a J-beta primer mix. TCRdb used MiXCR to reprocess the 5' RACE reads, holding one entry per CDR3 protein. The sample contains 1.6 million or so distinct CDR3 sequences, around 35% of which appear only once. The sample taken for sequencing was blood. The receptors derive from a woman in her thirties in good health.

This clonotype was recorded a few times. The gene calls are TRBV6-1 and TRBJ1-2; TRBD1 might be the D (6 bases). V shed 8 bases and J shed 9 bases, with 22 bases lying between them. Germline-derived CDR1 and CDR2 are MNHNS and SASEGT. The CDR3 is 14 residues long. DNA for the CDR3: TGTGCCAGCCAACCGGGGGGGACACGGAAGAGCTACACCTTC. This translates into CASQPGGTRKSYTF.

This chain connects TRBV7-9 to TRBJ1-2; TRBD1 aligns across 7 bases. Germline lookup yields CDR1 SEHNR and CDR2 FQNEAQ (reference sequence). Trimming took 2 bases from V and 7 from J; bases not matched to a gene: 4. CDR3 length: 13 amino acids. The CDR3 DNA is TGTGCCAGCAGCTTACACAGGGGCTCTGGCTACACCTTC. It translates to CASSLHRGSGYTF.

The table lists this clonotype with a few counts. The gene calls are TRBV9 and TRBJ2-1; 14 bases match TRBD2. CDR1 and CDR2 from the germline V gene are SGDLS and YYNGEE. V shed 3 bases and J 7 bases; nucleotides not matched to a gene: 6. The CDR3 has 16 residues. The CDR3 protein is CASSARLAGGLNEQFF. For the CDR3, the DNA is TGTGCCAGCAGCGCCCGACTAGCGGGAGGGTTAAATGAGCAGTTCTTC.

The J gene is TRBJ1-2, the V gene TRBV6-1; 10 bases are a match to TRBD1. The CDR3 length is 16 residues. V gave up 4 bases and J gave up 0 bases; unmatched junction bases: 5. The germline V gene has CDR1 MNHNS and CDR2 SASEGT. For the CDR3, the DNA is TGTGCCAGCAGTGGACAGGGGGCCTCCTCTAACTATGGCTACACCTTC. Translated, it gives CASSGQGASSNYGYTF.

The chain employs TRBV27 and TRBJ2-3; 7 nucleotides line up with TRBD2. In germline, CDR1 is MNHEY, CDR2 SMNVEV (reference sequence). J gave up 1 base and V 5 bases, and 12 bases lay outside the gene matches. The CDR3 totals 17 residues. The CDR3 DNA reads as TGTGCCAGCAGTCTCTATCCCCGGCTAGCGGGCACAGATACGCAGTATTTT. It specifies CASSLYPRLAGTDTQYF.

This clonotype occurred once. V gene TRBV14 combines with J gene TRBJ2-5; no firm D call. With the DNA end fitting TRBJ2-7 better, the J assignment may be wrong. The CDR3 loop spans 13 amino acids. Germline CDR1 reads SGHDN; CDR2 reads FVKESK. The CDR3 DNA sequence: TGTGCCAGCAGCCAGAGTCCCCTCATCGAGCAGTACTTC. It specifies CASSQSPLIEQYF.

This clonotype occurred a few times. This chain links TRBV3-1 with TRBJ2-7; D not certain. Looked up from germline, CDR1 is LGHDT and CDR2 is YNNKEL (reference sequence). The CDR3 spans 15 residues. The V end lost 1 base, the J end lost 0 bases, and 10 bases lay between the germline ends. CDR3 loop: CASSQGYTSSYEQYF. CDR3 coding DNA: TGTGCCAGCAGCCAAGGCTACACCAGCTCCTACGAGCAGTACTTC.

The rearrangement uses TRBV28 and TRBJ2-7; 8 nucleotides align to TRBD2. After removal of 5 bases from V and 6 bases from J, the junction contained 9 bases not matched to a gene. In germline, CDR1 is MDHEN, CDR2 SYDVKM. There are 14 residues in the CDR3. CDR3 loop: CASSPLKLAGEQYF. CDR3 in DNA: TGTGCCAGCAGTCCCCTTAAGCTAGCGGGCGAGCAGTACTTC.

The J gene is TRBJ1-2, the V gene TRBV6-1; no firm D call. This CDR3 is 14 amino acids long. V was clipped by 4 bases and J by 0 bases, with 9 bases between them. CDR1 and CDR2 (germline): MNHNS, SASEGT. The CDR3 nucleotides read TGTGCCAGCAGTGTCGGCAGTGCTAACTATGGCTACACCTTC. Encoded protein: CASSVGSANYGYTF.